Listed here are 22 T cell receptor beta chains from one sample, sequenced in a study of blood T cells in healthy people across ages. The authors ran a second PCR of roughly 6 to 12 cycles using a sample-barcoded 5' primer and a J-beta primer mix. Using its own MiXCR run on the 5' RACE reads, TCRdb lists one record per CDR3 protein. The sample includes approximately 780,000 distinct CDR3 sequences, under 30% seen only once; the top ten take less than 3.5%. These data were also reused for a study on T cells of mothers and their children.

The specimen sequenced was blood. The receptors were sampled from a boy aged 5 to 17 in good health.

The rearrangement uses TRBV4-1 and TRBJ2-1, with TRBD2 matching 8 bases. The J segment lost 5 bases and the V segment lost 4 bases, leaving 7 bases of the junction unmatched. The CDR3 totals 15 residues. CDR1 and CDR2 from the germline V gene are MGHRA and YSYEKL. CDR3 coding DNA: TGCGCCAGCAGCCGGGCGGGGGGTCGGAACAATGAGCAGTTCTTC. Protein product: CASSRAGGRNNEQFF.

This clonotype has a handful of counts. The chain recombines TRBV9 with TRBJ2-1; maybe TRBD2 (6 bases). TRBJ2-7 explains the end of the DNA better; the J call may be wrong. This CDR3 has 15 residues. In germline, CDR1 is SGDLS, CDR2 YYNGEE. For the CDR3, the DNA is TGTGCCAGCAGCGCCTACGATCTAGCGACCGGGGAGCAGTACTTC. It encodes CASSAYDLATGEQYF.

This clonotype turned up a few times. The genes are TRBV5-1 and TRBJ2-5; 7 bases are a match to TRBD1. CDR1 is SGHRS, CDR2 YFSETQ, per germline. J lost 2 bases, V lost 4 bases, and 8 bases had no gene match. The CDR3 has 15 residues. The CDR3 sequence is CASSGGQPEQETQYF. As DNA, the CDR3 is TGCGCCAGCAGCGGGGGACAGCCGGAACAAGAGACCCAGTACTTC.

The chain has TRBV3-1 and TRBJ2-1; 12 nucleotides agree with TRBD2. V lost 2 bases to trimming and J lost 5 bases; unmatched junction nucleotides: 4. Germline CDR1 LGHDT, CDR2 YNNKEL (reference sequence). The CDR3 has 16 residues. CDR3 sequence reads: CASSQPTSGGHNEQFF. In DNA form, the CDR3 reads TGTGCCAGCAGCCAACCGACTAGCGGGGGCCACAATGAGCAGTTCTTC.

This chain joins TRBV7-9 and TRBJ1-3; 7 bases are shared with TRBD1. Germline V gives CDR1 SEHNR, CDR2 FQNEAQ (reference sequence). This CDR3 spans 16 amino acids. With V trimmed by 2 bases and J by 0 bases, 4 bases remained unmatched. The CDR3 nucleotides are TGTGCCAGCAGCTTAAAGGGGGCCAGCTCTGGAAACACCATATATTTT. Its protein product is CASSLKGASSGNTIYF.

V usage is TRBV19 and J usage is TRBJ1-1, with D tentatively TRBD1 (5 bases). Germline CDR1 is LNHDA and CDR2 is SQIVND (reference sequence). V shed 5 bases and J shed 0 bases, with 13 bases lying between them. The CDR3 runs to 15 residues. The CDR3 DNA sequence: TGTGCCAGTAGTTCAACCGGGACTGTGAACACTGAAGCTTTCTTT. It encodes CASSSTGTVNTEAFF.

J is TRBJ2-5 and V is TRBV10-3; D is undetermined. The end of the DNA is better explained by TRBJ2-7, so the J call may be wrong. CDR1 and CDR2 from the germline V gene are ENHRY and SYGVKD. This CDR3 is built from 12 residues. The DNA for the CDR3 is TGTGCCATCAGTGAGTCGGCGATCGAGCAGTACTTC. Protein product: CAISESAIEQYF.

This clonotype was counted a few times. The chain employs TRBV29-1 and TRBJ1-1; D uncertain. V lost 6 bases and J lost 8, with 7 bases in between. Germline CDR1 SQVTM, CDR2 ANQGSEA. This CDR3 is built from 9 residues. CDR3 DNA: TGCAGCGTATCAGAGGAAGCTTTCTTT. It translates to CSVSEEAFF. The entire variable domain, with the rest obtained from reference TRBV29-1 and TRBJ1-1, is as follows: SAVISQKPSRDICQRGTSLTIQCQVDSQVTMMFWYRQQPGQSLTLIATANQGSEATYESGFVIDKFPISRPNLTFSTLTVSNMSPEDSSIYLCSVSEEAFFGQGTRLTVV.

In this sample, this clonotype turned up a few times. The chain is built from TRBV11-3 and TRBJ2-2, with D hard to call. In germline, CDR1 is SGHNT, CDR2 YENEEA. This CDR3 has 14 residues. V shed 3 bases and J shed 5 bases, with 10 bases lying between them. CDR3 in DNA: TGTGCCAGCAGCTTCACGGAGTCGACCGGGGAGCTGTTTTTT. The encoded protein is CASSFTESTGELFF.

The chain has TRBV10-3 and TRBJ1-2; TRBD1 might be the D (5 bases). V dropped 8 bases and J dropped 5 bases, with 21 bases sitting between them. CDR3 size: 15 residues. The germline CDR1 and CDR2 sequences are ENHRY and SYGVKD. CDR3 sequence (DNA): TGTGCCATCGAGAGGGGACTGGGGGAGGGTTATGGCTACACCTTC. The encoded protein is CAIERGLGEGYGYTF.

The chain carries TRBV6-6 and TRBJ1-5, with a weak D call TRBD1 (5 bases). Per germline, CDR1 MNHNY and CDR2 SVGAGI (reference sequence). The CDR3 extends over 13 amino acids. The V end was cut by 8 bases, the J end by 5 bases, with 13 bases between. CDR3 nucleotides: TGTGCCAGCTCCTCGGGGGGTGATCAGCCCCAGCATTTT. The encoded protein is CASSSGGDQPQHF.

The chain carries TRBV18 and TRBJ2-7, with D tentatively TRBD1 (5 bases). Germline V gives CDR1 KGHSH, CDR2 LQKENI. The CDR3 loop spans 13 amino acids. Deletions cut 3 bases from V and 9 bases from J, with 15 bases between. The CDR3 nucleotides read TGTGCCAGCTCACCGGACCACCTAAGGGGGCAGTACTTC. This gives the protein CASSPDHLRGQYF. Full variable domain (rest looked up from reference TRBV18 and TRBJ2-7): NAGVMQNPRHLVRRRGQEARLRCSPMKGHSHVYWYRQLPEEGLKFMVYLQKENIIDESGMPKERFSAEFPKEGPSILRIQQVVRGDSAAYFCASSPDHLRGQYFGPGTRLTVT.

The V and J genes are TRBV9 and TRBJ1-3, with D uncertain. Per the germline V gene, CDR1 is SGDLS and CDR2 is YYNGEE. Between the trimmed V and J ends, which lost 4 bases and 0 bases, there was a span of 14 bases. The CDR3 has 16 amino acids. The CDR3 region has the DNA TGTGCCAGCAGCCCCCCCGGCGTTCCCTCTGGAAACACCATATATTTT. This codes for CASSPPGVPSGNTIYF.

The chain carries TRBV6-5 and TRBJ1-1; D is uncertain. This CDR3 has 14 residues. V gave up 6 bases and J gave up 7 bases, with 18 bases separating them. The germline CDR1 and CDR2 sequences are MNHEY and SVGAGI. CDR3: CASRPMALRVEAFF. CDR3 nucleotides: TGTGCCAGCAGACCCATGGCGTTGAGGGTTGAAGCTTTCTTT.

The V and J genes are TRBV7-9 and TRBJ2-3; 7 nucleotides align to TRBD1. The CDR3 runs 15 residues. Germline values: CDR1 SEHNR, CDR2 FQNEAQ (reference sequence). The V gene end was trimmed by 2 bases and the J gene end by 2 bases; junction bases not matched to a gene: 4. The CDR3 here is CASSLLGQHTDTQYF. The CDR3 bases are TGTGCCAGCAGCTTATTGGGACAGCACACAGATACGCAGTATTTT.

The CDR3 sequence: CAWRTGTGDKAFF. CDR3 nucleotide sequence: TGTGCCTGGAGGACCGGGACAGGGGATAAGGCTTTCTTT. The genes are TRBV30 and TRBJ1-1, with TRBD1 matching over 10 bases. CDR3 length equals 13 residues. V trimming: 3 bases; J trimming: 11 bases; junction bases outside the gene matches: 9. Germline V lookup: CDR1 GTSNPN, CDR2 SVGIG (reference sequence).

The rearrangement links TRBV5-1 to TRBJ2-6, with 9 bases identical to TRBD1. Trimming took 4 bases from V and 0 from J; bases not matched to a gene: 5. Looked up from germline, CDR1 is SGHRS and CDR2 is YFSETQ. This CDR3 has 17 residues. CDR3: CASSPLTGGSGANVLTF. For the CDR3, the DNA is TGCGCCAGCAGCCCTCTGACAGGGGGCTCTGGGGCCAACGTCCTGACTTTC.

This clonotype was seen only a few times. The gene calls are TRBV5-5 and TRBJ1-4; 7 positions agree with TRBD1. This CDR3 contains 14 residues. CDR1 SGHKS and CDR2 YYEKEE come from the germline V gene (reference sequence). V lost 7 bases to trimming and J lost 8 bases; unmatched junction nucleotides: 11. Here the CDR3 reads CASDPAGGEEKLFF. CDR3 bases: TGTGCCAGCGACCCAGCAGGGGGAGAAGAAAAACTGTTTTTT. Full variable domain (rest looked up from reference TRBV5-5 and TRBJ1-4): DAGVTQSPTHLIKTRGQQVTLRCSPISGHKSVSWYQQVLGQGPQFIFQYYEKEERGRGNFPDRFSARQFPNYSSELNVNALLLGDSALYLCASDPAGGEEKLFFGSGTQLSVL.

This chain links TRBV2 with TRBJ2-5; 7 bases are shared with TRBD1. CDR1 is SNHLY, CDR2 FYNNEI, per germline. This CDR3 is 14 amino acids long. After removal of 7 bases from V and 4 bases from J, the junction contained 9 bases not matched to a gene. CDR3 protein: CASTNPTGSETQYF. CDR3 DNA: TGTGCCAGCACTAATCCGACAGGGTCAGAGACCCAGTACTTC.

This clonotype was observed many times. V is TRBV10-1 and J is TRBJ2-7; TRBD1 or TRBD2 may be the D gene (5 bases each). The CDR3 totals 14 residues. V was cut by 4 bases and J by 2 bases, with 12 bases left in between. Germline values: CDR1 WNHNN, CDR2 SYGVQD (reference sequence). In DNA, the CDR3 is TGCGCCAGCAGTGGAGGGCAGGGTGCCTACGAGCAGTACTTC. This codes for CASSGGQGAYEQYF.

This rearrangement joins TRBV20-1 to TRBJ2-1; D remains ambiguous. The CDR3 extends over 11 amino acids. Trimming pared 0 bases from V and 9 bases from J, leaving 6 bases between. In germline, CDR1 is DFQATT, CDR2 SNEGSKA (reference sequence). CDR3: CSAREVSEQFF. DNA of the CDR3: TGCAGTGCTAGAGAGGTTAGTGAGCAGTTCTTC.

The chain joins TRBV28 to TRBJ2-1; 9 nucleotides align to TRBD2. From germline, CDR1 is MDHEN and CDR2 SYDVKM. CDR3 size: 16 residues. After removal of 6 bases from V and 2 bases from J, the junction contained 8 bases not matched to a gene. For the CDR3, the DNA is TGTGCCAGCAGCGACATAGCGGGAGTAACCTACAATGAGCAGTTCTTC. Its translation: CASSDIAGVTYNEQFF.